The 7 T cell receptor beta chains presented below share a single source sample, sequenced in a study of cytomegalovirus exposure and HLA in healthy donors. Primers included in the PCR were 60 Vbeta and 13 Jbeta primers. Repertoires were generated with immunoSEQ multiplex PCR, while TCRdb's copy carries only in-frame clones and drops some. Among more than 110,000 clones listed, about 80% were seen once. The specimen sequenced was PBMCs. These receptors all come from a male donor in good health and CMV-seronegative.

The chain couples TRBV30 to TRBJ1-2; TRBD1 aligns across 8 bases. Germline CDR1 GTSNPN, CDR2 SVGIG (reference sequence). This CDR3 comprises 13 residues. V gave up 1 base and J gave up 8 bases; unmatched junction bases: 6. The CDR3 region has the DNA TGTGCCTGGAGTGGGACAGGGACTCGCGGCTACACCTTC. Its translation is CAWSGTGTRGYTF.

This clone has more than one count but fewer than ten. The chain joins TRBV28 to TRBJ1-2; D is perhaps TRBD1 (6 bases). The V end was cut by 4 bases, the J end by 6 bases, with 12 bases between. The CDR3 is made up of 13 amino acids. Germline CDR1 and CDR2: MDHEN and SYDVKM. The CDR3 sequence is CASSSQGYDGYTF. CDR3 in DNA: TGTGCCAGCAGTTCACAGGGATATGATGGCTACACCTTC.

V usage is TRBV15 and J usage is TRBJ2-7, with 9 bases lining up with TRBD1. The V and J ends lost 5 bases and 4 bases, in that order; junction bases with no gene match: 9. CDR3 length: 15 amino acids. Germline V gene sequence: CDR1 LNHNV, CDR2 YYDKDF (reference sequence). CDR3 sequence (DNA): TGTGCCACCAGCGGCCGGGACAGGGTCGGATACGAGCAGTACTTC. Translating it yields CATSGRDRVGYEQYF.

The CDR3: CASSQATGVGGYTF. The CDR3 DNA reads as TGCGCCAGCAGCCAAGCCACAGGGGTTGGTGGCTACACCTTC. V gene TRBV4-1 combines with J gene TRBJ1-2, with 7 bases aligning to TRBD1. The ends lost 1 base at V and 7 bases at J; junction bases unmatched: 6. CDR1 MGHRA and CDR2 YSYEKL come from the germline V gene. This CDR3 has 14 residues.

This clone was recorded only once. The rearrangement joins TRBV2 to TRBJ2-4, with D perhaps TRBD2 (6 bases). Germline values: CDR1 SNHLY, CDR2 FYNNEI. The CDR3 length is 15 residues. The V end lost 8 bases, the J end lost 0 bases, and 14 bases lay between the germline ends. CDR3 loop: CASGEVALAKNIQYF. Written as DNA, the CDR3 is TGTGCCAGCGGGGAGGTAGCCTTAGCCAAAAACATTCAGTACTTC.

This rearrangement joins TRBV7-5 to TRBJ2-4; the table's D call, TRBD1, was not checked against the DNA. TRBV7-5 is tagged as a pseudogene. The CDR3 extends over 18 amino acids. CDR3 sequence (DNA): TGTGCCAGAAGCCTCCAACCGAAGACAGGGGGGCACACCAACATTCAGTACTTC. Its protein is CARSLQPKTGGHTNIQYF.

V usage is TRBV4-2 and J usage is TRBJ2-1; 9 bases align to TRBD2. Germline trimming cut 3 bases from V and 4 bases from J; bases unmatched to any gene: 7. CDR3 length: 16 residues. The germline CDR1 and CDR2 sequences are LGHNA and YNFKEQ. DNA of the CDR3: TGTGCCAGCAGCCAGGCCGGGACTAGCCTATACAATGAGCAGTTCTTC. It yields the protein CASSQAGTSLYNEQFF.